The clone carrying this T cell receptor beta chain was seen only a few times. The antigen remains undetermined. The source of the sample is a study of post-analysis software for immune sequencing data. Study in general: As for disease course, relapsing-remitting, secondary progressive and progressive-relapsing multiple sclerosis were all included. Study conclusions and caveats: Among four to six TRBV segments more frequent in patients than controls were TRBV5-6, TRBV5-1 and TRBV20-1. In multiple sclerosis, normalized Chao1 diversity was significantly below that of controls.

The CDR3 is made up of 13 amino acids. Per the germline V gene, CDR1 is SGHAT and CDR2 is FQNNGV. The germline V and J ends were trimmed by 4 bases and 5 bases, with 12 bases remaining between them. Every TCR beta cDNA library bore unique molecular identifiers. TCRdb fed the PCR reads into MiXCR, producing one record per CDR3 protein. This table has about 160,000 distinct CDR3 sequences, under 40% appearing once. This chain links TRBV11-2 with TRBJ2-7; D is unresolved. The sequence derives from a girl under 18 with multiple sclerosis. The material was blood, obtained after autologous hematopoietic stem cell transplantation. This CDR3 is CASSSLKFNEQYF. The CDR3 DNA is TGTGCCAGCAGCTCTCTAAAGTTCAACGAGCAGTACTTC.